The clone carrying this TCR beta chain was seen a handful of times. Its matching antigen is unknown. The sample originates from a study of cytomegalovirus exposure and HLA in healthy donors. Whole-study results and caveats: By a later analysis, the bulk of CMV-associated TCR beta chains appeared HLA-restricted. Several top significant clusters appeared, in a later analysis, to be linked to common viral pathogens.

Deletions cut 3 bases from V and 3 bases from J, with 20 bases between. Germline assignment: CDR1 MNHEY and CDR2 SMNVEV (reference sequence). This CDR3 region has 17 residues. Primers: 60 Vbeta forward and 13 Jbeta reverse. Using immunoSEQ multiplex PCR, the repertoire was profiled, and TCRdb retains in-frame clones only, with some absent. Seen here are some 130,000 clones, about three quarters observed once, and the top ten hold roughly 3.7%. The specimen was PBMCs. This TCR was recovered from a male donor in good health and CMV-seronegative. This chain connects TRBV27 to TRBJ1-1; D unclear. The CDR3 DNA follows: TGTGCCAGCAGTTTCCAAGCGCGGGCGCGATTGGACACTGAAGCTTTCTTT. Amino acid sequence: CASSFQARARLDTEAFF.